Shown below are 21 T cell receptor beta chains from a single sample sequenced in a study of cytomegalovirus exposure and HLA in healthy donors (dated by TCRdb to the late 2010s). Libraries were prepared through the immunoSEQ multiplex PCR assay. For the multiplex PCR, a mixture combining 60 forward primers for TCR Vbeta segments and 13 reverse primers for TCR Jbeta segments was used. TCRdb obtained this table from immuneACCESS and retained in-frame rearrangements with V and J assigned. These tables miss some clones; where compared with another copy, unresolved V genes account for less than half of the shortfall, and the remainder is unexplained. This sample gives more than 130,000 clones in total; roughly 75% of them show up just once. Together, the top ten hold 2% to 2.5% of the sample. Sequencing was done on a sample of PBMCs. Receptors originate from a man aged 25-45 years in good health and CMV-seronegative.

J is TRBJ2-1 and V is TRBV7-9, with a tentative D call TRBD1 (6 bases). The CDR3 length is 12 residues. Trimming stripped 5 bases from V and 8 bases from J, with 10 bases between. CDR1 SEHNR and CDR2 FQNEAQ come from the germline V gene (reference sequence). The CDR3 loop reads CASSPGTYEQFF. CDR3 nucleotide sequence: TGTGCCAGCAGCCCCGGGACATATGAGCAGTTCTTC.

The chain combines TRBV11-2 with TRBJ1-1, with 7 bases identical to TRBD1. This CDR3 is 14 amino acids long. J gave up 4 bases and V 3 bases, and 5 bases lay outside the gene matches. CDR1 is SGHAT, CDR2 FQNNGV, per germline. CDR3 nucleotide sequence: TGTGCCAGCAGCTTCGACAGGGCTAGCACTGAAGCTTTCTTT. Protein sequence: CASSFDRASTEAFF.

The chain is built from TRBV28 and TRBJ2-7, with TRBD2 matching 7 bases. The V gene's germline CDR1 is MDHEN and CDR2 SYDVKM. This CDR3 comprises 15 residues. V was clipped by 2 bases and J by 1 base; unmatched bases: 5. The chain's CDR3 is CASSLITGGSYEQYF. Written as DNA, the CDR3 is TGTGCCAGCAGTTTAATCACCGGGGGGTCCTACGAGCAGTACTTC.

This chain connects TRBV6-6 to TRBJ1-4, with a weak D call TRBD1 (6 bases). This CDR3 spans 15 amino acids. Germline V lookup: CDR1 MNHNY, CDR2 SVGAGI (reference sequence). The germline V and J ends were trimmed by 4 bases and 5 bases, with 14 bases remaining between them. The CDR3 DNA reads TGTGCCAGCAGTTCCGACAGGTTAGGGAATGAAAAACTGTTTTTT. As protein: CASSSDRLGNEKLFF.

The rearrangement joins TRBV7-2 to TRBJ2-5; D is perhaps TRBD1 (5 bases). The CDR3 spans 15 residues. Deletions cut 5 bases from V and 1 base from J, with 14 bases between. In germline, CDR1 is SGHTA, CDR2 FQGNSA. The CDR3 is CASSLWTRFQETQYF. The CDR3 DNA is TGTGCCAGCAGCCTATGGACACGATTCCAAGAGACCCAGTACTTC.

The chain carries TRBV6-5 and TRBJ2-7, with 8 nucleotides matching TRBD1. The V gene end was trimmed by 5 bases and the J gene end by 5 bases; junction bases not matched to a gene: 2. CDR1 and CDR2 from the germline V gene are MNHEY and SVGAGI. This CDR3 has 12 residues. The CDR3 region is CASSDRGHEQYF. The CDR3 coding sequence is TGTGCCAGCAGTGACAGGGGCCACGAGCAGTACTTC.

On this clone: One junction end does not reproduce the germline sequence, and a read error may be involved. The chain employs TRBV14 and TRBJ2-1, with 8 bases aligning to TRBD1. This CDR3 is 19 amino acids long. The V gene's germline CDR1 is SGHDN and CDR2 FVKESK. Here the CDR3 DNA reads TGTGCCAGCAGTCAAGTTAAGGGTCCCAGGGGGCCGGCCTTAAATGAGCAGTTCTTC. Translation gives CASSQVKGPRGPALNEQFF. The complete variable domain, with remaining parts taken from reference TRBV14 and TRBJ2-1, reads EAGVTQFPSHSVIEKGQTVTLRCDPISGHDNLYWYRRVMGKEIKFLLHFVKESKQDESGMPNNRFLAERTGGTYSTLKVQPAELEDSGVYFCASSQVKGPRGPALNEQFFGPGTRLTVL.

The J gene is TRBJ1-5, the V gene TRBV7-9; possible D gene TRBD1, 5 bases. Trimming shortened V by 8 bases and J by 5 bases, and 16 bases separated the two germline ends. The CDR3 is made up of 14 amino acids. Germline V lookup: CDR1 SEHNR, CDR2 FQNEAQ (reference sequence). CDR3: CASQKGQGHQPQHF. In DNA, the CDR3 is TGTGCCAGCCAAAAAGGGCAGGGCCATCAGCCCCAGCATTTT. Full variable domain (missing parts from reference TRBV7-9 and TRBJ1-5): DTGVSQNPRHKITKRGQNVTFRCDPISEHNRLYWYRQTLGQGPEFLTYFQNEAQLEKSRLLSDRFSAERPKGSFSTLEIQRTEQGDSAMYLCASQKGQGHQPQHFGDGTRLSIL.

V is TRBV10-2 and J is TRBJ1-4; tentative D call: TRBD1 (5 bases). This CDR3 is 14 amino acids long. V lost 3 bases to trimming and J lost 8 bases, with 13 bases between them. Germline V CDR1 and CDR2: WSHSY, SAAADI. CDR3 bases: TGCGCCAGCAGTGAATCCCAGGGTGTGGAAAAACTGTTTTTT. This codes for CASSESQGVEKLFF.

The table lists this clone with a count of one. This chain uses TRBV6-6 with TRBJ1-6; a weak D match, TRBD1 (6 bases). Germline lookup yields CDR1 MNHNY and CDR2 SVGAGI (reference sequence). The CDR3 covers 15 residues. The ends were cut back, 2 bases at V and 10 bases at J, with 15 bases in the middle. CDR3 sequence (DNA): TGTGCCAGCAGTTACACAGGGAAAAAAGGATCACCCCTCCACTTT. It translates to CASSYTGKKGSPLHF.

The chain links TRBV5-1 to TRBJ2-1; TRBD2 matches 9 bases. This CDR3 spans 14 amino acids. Looked up from germline, CDR1 is SGHRS and CDR2 is YFSETQ. The ends lost 1 base at V and 5 bases at J; junction bases unmatched: 1. The CDR3 DNA is TGCGCCAGCAGCTTGCGACTAGCGGACAATGAGCAGTTCTTC. Translated, it gives CASSLRLADNEQFF. Drawing the rest from reference TRBV5-1 and TRBJ2-1, the complete variable domain is KAGVTQTPRYLIKTRGQQVTLSCSPISGHRSVSWYQQTPGQGLQFLFEYFSETQRNKGNFPGRFSGRQFSNSRSEMNVSTLELGDSALYLCASSLRLADNEQFFGPGTRLTVL.

This chain links TRBV2 with TRBJ2-7; the match to TRBD1 covers 9 bases. The CDR3 spans 14 residues. The V gene's germline CDR1 is SNHLY and CDR2 FYNNEI. With V trimmed by 5 bases and J by 4 bases, 6 bases remained unmatched. The CDR3 nucleotides are TGTGCCAGCAGTCCGGGACAGGGATCGTACGAGCAGTACTTC. Translated, it gives CASSPGQGSYEQYF.

The genes are TRBV5-1 and TRBJ2-2; the match to TRBD1 covers 9 bases. V shed 0 bases, J shed 7 bases, and the junction held 10 bases outside the gene matches. CDR3 length: 17 residues. From germline, CDR1 is SGHRS and CDR2 YFSETQ. Here the CDR3 reads CASSLASPGTGIGELFF. The CDR3 DNA reads as TGCGCCAGCAGCTTGGCCAGCCCCGGGACAGGGATCGGGGAGCTGTTTTTT.

V and J are TRBV7-9 and TRBJ1-3; D remains unclear. V was shortened by 5 bases and J by 0 bases, with 8 bases between the two germline ends. Germline-derived CDR1 and CDR2 are SEHNR and FQNEAQ (reference sequence). The CDR3 has 14 residues. CDR3 sequence (DNA): TGTGCCAGCAGCCCGTCTAACTCTGGAAACACCATATATTTT. Translation: CASSPSNSGNTIYF. The entire variable domain, with the rest obtained from reference TRBV7-9 and TRBJ1-3, is as follows: DTGVSQNPRHKITKRGQNVTFRCDPISEHNRLYWYRQTLGQGPEFLTYFQNEAQLEKSRLLSDRFSAERPKGSFSTLEIQRTEQGDSAMYLCASSPSNSGNTIYFGEGSWLTVV.

This rearrangement joins TRBV7-9 to TRBJ2-5; 10 bases match TRBD1. This CDR3 is 14 amino acids long. In germline, CDR1 is SEHNR, CDR2 FQNEAQ (reference sequence). Losses at the gene ends were 5 bases for V and 4 bases for J; bases not matched to a gene: 4. CDR3 DNA sequence: TGTGCCAGCAGCAGACAGGGGGCGGGAGAGACCCAGTACTTC. Its protein product is CASSRQGAGETQYF.

This chain links TRBV7-9 with TRBJ2-7; 13 bases line up with TRBD2. The J segment lost 6 bases and the V segment lost 5 bases, leaving 10 bases of the junction unmatched. Per the germline V gene, CDR1 is SEHNR and CDR2 is FQNEAQ (reference sequence). This CDR3 spans 16 amino acids. The CDR3 loop is CASSPWTSGSPPEQYF. The CDR3 DNA reads TGTGCCAGCAGCCCGTGGACTAGCGGGAGTCCACCCGAGCAGTACTTC.

The genes are TRBV6-5 and TRBJ1-1; D is unresolved. Germline loops: CDR1 MNHEY, CDR2 SVGAGI. Trimming left V 3 bases short and J 3 bases short, with 11 bases between. This CDR3 comprises 14 residues. DNA for the CDR3: TGTGCCAGCAGTTATGACGACAAGGACACTGAAGCTTTCTTT. This gives the protein CASSYDDKDTEAFF.

The DNA of the CDR3 is TGTGCCAGCAGCTTAAACCCCCTCCGCGGGGAGACCCAGTACTTC. Its protein product is CASSLNPLRGETQYF. This rearrangement joins TRBV7-7 to TRBJ2-5; weak D call: TRBD2 (5 bases). This CDR3 has 15 amino acids. Trimming left V 2 bases short and J 5 bases short, with 15 bases between. CDR1 is SSHAT and CDR2 is FNYEAQ in the germline V gene (reference sequence).

V is TRBV2 and J is TRBJ1-6; perhaps TRBD1 as D (5 bases). The CDR3 length is 14 residues. V lost 8 bases, J lost 9 bases, and 17 bases lay in between. Germline CDR1 reads SNHLY; CDR2 reads FYNNEI. CDR3: CASDGWGGPSPLHF. The CDR3 DNA sequence: TGTGCCAGCGACGGCTGGGGGGGTCCTTCACCCCTCCACTTT.

CDR3 sequence (DNA): TGCGCCAGCGTCCTAGAGGGGACAGGATACTCTGGGGCCAACGTCCTGACTTTC. It translates to CASVLEGTGYSGANVLTF. The chain is built from TRBV23-1 and TRBJ2-6; the match to TRBD1 covers 8 bases. TRBV23-1 is placed among ORFs of uncertain function. The CDR3 sequence is 18 residues long. V shed 8 bases and J 0 bases; nucleotides not matched to a gene: 12.

This rearrangement joins TRBV5-4 to TRBJ2-5; D might be TRBD2 (6 bases). Looked up from germline, CDR1 is SGHNT and CDR2 is YYREEE (reference sequence). The CDR3 length is 14 residues. Trimming cost V 0 bases and J 7 bases, with 13 bases left between them. The CDR3 region is CASSLDGGIATQYF. For the CDR3, the DNA is TGTGCCAGCAGCTTGGATGGGGGGATTGCGACCCAGTACTTC. Combining the CDR3 with reference TRBV5-4 and TRBJ2-5 gives the whole variable domain ETGVTQSPTHLIKTRGQQVTLRCSSQSGHNTVSWYQQALGQGPQFIFQYYREEENGRGNFPPRFSGLQFPNYSSELNVNALELDDSALYLCASSLDGGIATQYFGPGTRLLVL.